Presented here are 13 T cell receptor beta chains from one specimen sequenced in a study of early T cells in non-severe SARS-CoV-2 infection. MiXCR was run by TCRdb on the 5' RACE reads, yielding one entry per CDR3 protein. The sample holds 60,000 to 80,000 distinct CDR3 sequences, roughly an eighth seen once. Material: whole blood. The source of these receptors is an adult who was a healthcare worker with PCR-confirmed SARS-CoV-2 infection or an uninfected control (not recorded which).

This clonotype appeared many times. The CDR3 DNA is TGTGCCAGCAGTTATATGGAGACCCAGTACTTC. Its protein is CASSYMETQYF. The chain employs TRBV7-8 and TRBJ2-5; no definite D call. CDR1 is SGHVS, CDR2 FQNEAQ, per germline. This CDR3 has 11 amino acids. Between the trimmed V and J ends, which lost 6 bases and 5 bases, there was a span of 7 bases.

The CDR3 loop is CASTPGSSRTDTQYF. Written as DNA, the CDR3 is TGTGCCAGCACCCCGGGATCCTCCCGCACAGATACGCAGTATTTT. The chain links TRBV27 to TRBJ2-3, with D possibly being TRBD2 (5 bases). Trimming shortened V by 7 bases and J by 1 base, and 15 bases separated the two germline ends. The germline CDR1 and CDR2 sequences are MNHEY and SMNVEV (reference sequence). The length of the CDR3 is 15 residues.

This clonotype turned up a few times. The chain uses TRBV5-1 and TRBJ1-4, with TRBD1 identical over 7 bases. CDR3 length: 14 amino acids. Looked up from germline, CDR1 is SGHRS and CDR2 is YFSETQ. V shed 4 bases and J 10 bases; nucleotides not matched to a gene: 10. The CDR3 protein is CASSEQGLGGKLFF. The CDR3, as DNA: TGCGCCAGCAGCGAACAGGGGTTGGGAGGAAAACTGTTTTTT.

This clonotype has more than one count but fewer than ten. V is TRBV3-1 and J is TRBJ2-7; 8 positions agree with TRBD1. Germline V CDR1 and CDR2: LGHDT, YNNKEL (reference sequence). CDR3 length: 14 amino acids. Losses at the gene ends were 4 bases for V and 5 bases for J; bases not matched to a gene: 7. CDR3 in amino acids: CASSRGQEVNEQYF. The CDR3 nucleotides read TGTGCCAGCAGCCGGGGACAGGAAGTGAACGAGCAGTACTTC.

Ten or more counts support this clonotype. The chain employs TRBV12-3 or TRBV12-4 and TRBJ2-2; D not resolved. V shed 6 bases and J shed 6 bases, with 11 bases lying between them. The CDR3 covers 13 residues. DNA for the CDR3: TGTGCCAGCAGCTTTTCATGGGCCGGGGAGCTGTTTTTT. Its translation is CASSFSWAGELFF.

V gene TRBV29-1 combines with J gene TRBJ1-2; D uncertain. CDR1 is SQVTM and CDR2 is ANQGSEA in the germline V gene. The V gene lost 5 bases and the J gene lost 4 bases, with 17 bases spanning the gap. The CDR3 consists of 14 residues. The CDR3 region is CSVRLGGRTYGYTF. Written as DNA, the CDR3 is TGCAGCGTTCGCCTTGGTGGGCGCACCTATGGCTACACCTTC.

This clonotype was picked up many times. CDR3 protein: CAWRDSSYEQYF. DNA of the CDR3: TGTGCCTGGAGGGACAGCTCCTACGAGCAGTACTTC. J is TRBJ2-7 and V is TRBV30; weak D call: TRBD1 (6 bases). The CDR3 runs to 12 residues. Trimming took 3 bases from V and 0 from J, leaving 6 bases between them. CDR1 GTSNPN and CDR2 SVGIG come from the germline V gene (reference sequence). Full variable domain (rest looked up from reference TRBV30 and TRBJ2-7): SQTIHQWPATLVQPVGSPLSLECTVEGTSNPNLYWYRQAAGRGLQLLFYSVGIGQISSEVPQNLSASRPQDRQFILSSKKLLLSDSGFYLCAWRDSSYEQYFGPGTRLTVT.

The J gene is TRBJ2-1, the V gene TRBV28, with 8 bases identical to TRBD2. Germline lookup yields CDR1 MDHEN and CDR2 SYDVKM. The CDR3 runs to 16 residues. V shed 5 bases, J shed 4 bases, and the junction held 10 bases outside the gene matches. The CDR3 nucleotides are TGTGCCAGCAGTCCCACAGCGGGAGACTATTACAATGAGCAGTTCTTC. Its protein is CASSPTAGDYYNEQFF.

A few counts support this clonotype. The genes are TRBV7-9 and TRBJ2-1; D not certain. V lost 2 bases and J 5 bases, leaving 16 bases between the germline ends. The V gene's germline CDR1 is SEHNR and CDR2 FQNEAQ (reference sequence). The length of the CDR3 is 16 residues. The CDR3 DNA is TGTGCCAGCAGCTTACCCTCGAACACGAGGAACAATGAGCAGTTCTTC. It yields the protein CASSLPSNTRNNEQFF. The full variable domain, in which reference TRBV7-9 and TRBJ2-1 provide the parts outside the CDR3, is DTGVSQNPRHKITKRGQNVTFRCDPISEHNRLYWYRQTLGQGPEFLTYFQNEAQLEKSRLLSDRFSAERPKGSFSTLEIQRTEQGDSAMYLCASSLPSNTRNNEQFFGPGTRLTVL.

V gene TRBV19 combines with J gene TRBJ2-2; 9 bases agree with TRBD1. Germline V lookup: CDR1 LNHDA, CDR2 SQIVND (reference sequence). This CDR3 region has 16 residues. V was pared by 5 bases and J by 4 bases, with 8 bases of the junction left unmatched. In DNA, the CDR3 is TGTGCCAGTAGTGGGACAGGGAGGGTTCGCACCGGGGAGCTGTTTTTT. Translation: CASSGTGRVRTGELFF.

This clonotype was recorded at least ten times. The chain uses TRBV24-1 and TRBJ1-2, with D possibly matching TRBD1 (5 bases). CDR3 length: 14 amino acids. Trimming removed 2 bases from V and 4 bases from J, with 10 bases in between. CDR1 is KGHDR and CDR2 is SFDVKD in the germline V gene. The CDR3 coding sequence is TGTGCCACCAGTGATTCCGGGACGACCTATGGCTACACCTTC. It yields the protein CATSDSGTTYGYTF.

This clonotype has only a few counts. The chain combines TRBV6-1 with TRBJ2-2, with D perhaps matching TRBD1 (6 bases). In germline, CDR1 is MNHNS, CDR2 SASEGT. Trimming stripped 8 bases from V and 5 bases from J, with 9 bases between. CDR3 length equals 12 residues. For the CDR3, the DNA is TGTGCCAGCCGCACAGGGACCGGGGAGCTGTTTTTT. Residues: CASRTGTGELFF.

This clonotype appeared many times. The J gene is TRBJ2-3, the V gene TRBV5-5, with D perhaps matching TRBD2 (5 bases). Germline CDR1 SGHKS, CDR2 YYEKEE (reference sequence). V was pared by 1 base and J by 2 bases, with 14 bases between. The CDR3 is made up of 16 amino acids. The CDR3 loop is CASSLTSMRATDTQYF. The CDR3 DNA reads as TGTGCCAGCAGCTTGACGTCGATGAGGGCCACAGATACGCAGTATTTT. Full variable domain (remainder filled in from reference TRBV5-5 and TRBJ2-3): DAGVTQSPTHLIKTRGQQVTLRCSPISGHKSVSWYQQVLGQGPQFIFQYYEKEERGRGNFPDRFSARQFPNYSSELNVNALLLGDSALYLCASSLTSMRATDTQYFGPGTRLTVL.